This T cell receptor (beta chain) comes out of a study of T cell repertoires in cytomegalovirus infection. Study-level information: Use of recently identified HLA-C-restricted and well-studied HLA-B-restricted CMV epitopes was part of the study. Public TCR beta signatures were indicative of both CMV infection and a matching HLA type.

Of note for this clonotype: Its antigen is undetermined.

Overall study findings and caveats: Ex vivo, HLA-C-restricted CMV-specific TCR beta clonotypes prevailed over the rest of the response. Summed frequency of shared TCR beta families picked out CMV carriers who also had the relevant HLA.

The CDR3 is made up of 15 amino acids. Germline V lookup: CDR1 MNHEY, CDR2 SVGEGT. V lost 7 bases to trimming and J lost 9 bases; unmatched junction nucleotides: 13. TCRdb reprocessed the reads via MiXCR and lists one record per CDR3 protein. Here the sample spans 800,000 to 950,000 distinct CDR3 sequences, roughly 33% being singletons. The source material was cultured CD8+ T cells from PBMCs, sampled from culture after CMV antigen stimulation. This receptor was taken from a human donor in good health (CMV status not recorded). Some clones in this sample may be carry-over from other donors' samples. The chain carries TRBV6-2 or TRBV6-3 and TRBJ2-4; the match to TRBD1 covers 9 bases. The CDR3 DNA sequence: TGTGCCAGCAATACCGGGACAGGGCGTCTGGCCATTCAGTACTTC. Protein: CASNTGTGRLAIQYF.